The entry below describes one TCR beta chain. Its antigen is unidentified. The CDR3 is made up of 13 amino acids. V gave up 0 bases and J gave up 4 bases, with 5 bases separating them. Per germline, CDR1 SGHNT and CDR2 YYREEE (reference sequence). The sample belongs to a study of vaccination and CD4 T cells after COVID-19. Turning to the study itself: Collection of post-COVID samples occurred a median 101 days after diagnosis, spanning a range of 35 to 161.

Findings and caveats of the study: The median count of SARS-CoV-2-reactive clonotypes rose from approximately 21 to 40, not significantly.

One entry per CDR3 protein, called by TCRdb with MiXCR from the PCR reads. The data show 20,000 to 25,000 distinct CDR3 sequences, with roughly 62% seen just once and approximately 1% held by the top ten. The sequence derives from a human donor who had recovered from COVID-19. The sequences come from CD4+ T cells from blood, collected before SARS-CoV-2 vaccination. V gene TRBV5-4 combines with J gene TRBJ1-5, with D unclear. This CDR3 reads CASSLGDNQPQHF. In nucleotides, the CDR3 is TGTGCCAGCAGCTTGGGGGATAATCAGCCCCAGCATTTT.